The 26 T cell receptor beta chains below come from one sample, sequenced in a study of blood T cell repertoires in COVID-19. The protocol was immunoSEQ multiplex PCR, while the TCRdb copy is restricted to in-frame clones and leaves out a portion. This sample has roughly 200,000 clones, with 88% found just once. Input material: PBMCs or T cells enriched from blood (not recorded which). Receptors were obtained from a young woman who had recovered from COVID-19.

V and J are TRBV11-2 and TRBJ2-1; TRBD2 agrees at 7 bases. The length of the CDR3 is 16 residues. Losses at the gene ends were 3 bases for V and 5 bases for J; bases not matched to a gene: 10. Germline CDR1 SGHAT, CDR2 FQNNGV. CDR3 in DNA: TGTGCCAGCAGCTTTCTAACTAGCGTCCGACACAATGAGCAGTTCTTC. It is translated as CASSFLTSVRHNEQFF.

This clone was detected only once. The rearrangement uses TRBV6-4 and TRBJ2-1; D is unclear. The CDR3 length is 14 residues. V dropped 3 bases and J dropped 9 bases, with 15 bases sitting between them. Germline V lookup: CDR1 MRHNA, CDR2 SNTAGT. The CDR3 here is CASSEYLYLSEQFF. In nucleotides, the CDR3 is TGTGCCAGCAGTGAGTACTTGTATTTGAGTGAGCAGTTCTTC.

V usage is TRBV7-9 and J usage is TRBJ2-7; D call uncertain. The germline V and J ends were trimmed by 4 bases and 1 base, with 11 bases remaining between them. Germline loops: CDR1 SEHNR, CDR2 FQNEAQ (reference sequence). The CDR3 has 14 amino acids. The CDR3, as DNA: TGTGCCAGCAGCTCCCCGGGTGGGTCCTACGAGCAGTACTTC. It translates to CASSSPGGSYEQYF.

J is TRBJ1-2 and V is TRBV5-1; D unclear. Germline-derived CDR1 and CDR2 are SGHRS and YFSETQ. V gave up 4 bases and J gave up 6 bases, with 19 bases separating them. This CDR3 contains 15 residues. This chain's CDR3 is CASSVNSEDGHGYTF. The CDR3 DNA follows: TGCGCCAGCAGCGTTAATTCGGAGGATGGACATGGCTACACCTTC.

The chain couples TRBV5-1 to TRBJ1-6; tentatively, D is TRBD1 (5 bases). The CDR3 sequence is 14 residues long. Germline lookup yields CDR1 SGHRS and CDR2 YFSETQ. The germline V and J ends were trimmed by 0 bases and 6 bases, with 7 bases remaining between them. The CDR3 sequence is CASSLGTLNSPLHF. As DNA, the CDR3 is TGCGCCAGCAGCTTGGGGACACTTAATTCACCCCTCCACTTT.

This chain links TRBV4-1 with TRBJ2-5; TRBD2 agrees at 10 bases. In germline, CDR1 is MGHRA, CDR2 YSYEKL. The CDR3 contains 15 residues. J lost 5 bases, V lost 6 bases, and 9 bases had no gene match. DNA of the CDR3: TGCGCCAGCAGACTCACTAGCGGGGTAGTGGAGACCCAGTACTTC. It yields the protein CASRLTSGVVETQYF.

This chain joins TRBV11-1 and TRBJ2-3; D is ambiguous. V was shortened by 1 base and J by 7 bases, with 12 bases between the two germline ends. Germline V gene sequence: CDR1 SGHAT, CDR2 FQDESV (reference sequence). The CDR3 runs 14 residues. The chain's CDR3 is CASSLGRSSYTQYF. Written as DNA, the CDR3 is TGTGCCAGCAGCTTAGGCCGGTCCTCTTATACGCAGTATTTT. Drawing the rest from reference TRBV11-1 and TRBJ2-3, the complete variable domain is EAEVAQSPRYKITEKSQAVAFWCDPISGHATLYWYRQILGQGPELLVQFQDESVVDDSQLPKDRFSAERLKGVDSTLKIQPAELGDSAMYLCASSLGRSSYTQYFGPGTRLTVL.

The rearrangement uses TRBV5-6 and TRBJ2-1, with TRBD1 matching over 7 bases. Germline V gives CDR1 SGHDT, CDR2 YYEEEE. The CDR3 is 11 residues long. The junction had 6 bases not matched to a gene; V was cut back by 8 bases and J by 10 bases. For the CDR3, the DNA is TGTGCCAGTTCTCTGACAGGGGAGCAGTTCTTC. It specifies CASSLTGEQFF.

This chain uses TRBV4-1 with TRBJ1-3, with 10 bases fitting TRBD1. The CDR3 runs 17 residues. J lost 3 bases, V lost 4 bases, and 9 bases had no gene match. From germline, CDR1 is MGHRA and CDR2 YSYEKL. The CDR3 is CASSLSSTGGGGNTIYF. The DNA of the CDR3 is TGCGCCAGCAGCCTATCCTCGACAGGGGGCGGTGGAAACACCATATATTTT.

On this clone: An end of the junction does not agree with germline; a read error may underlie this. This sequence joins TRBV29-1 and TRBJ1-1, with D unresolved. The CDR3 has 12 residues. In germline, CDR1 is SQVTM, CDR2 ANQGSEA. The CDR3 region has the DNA TGCAGCGGTGAAGGAGGAATCGCTGAAGCTTTCTTT. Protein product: CSGEGGIAEAFF.

In DNA, the CDR3 is TGTGCCAGCAGTAGAAGGGGATCGGGGGCCAACGTCCTGACTTTC. This encodes CASSRRGSGANVLTF. The chain carries TRBV27 and TRBJ2-6, with D possibly being TRBD1 (5 bases). The germline gives CDR1 MNHEY, CDR2 SMNVEV (reference sequence). This CDR3 spans 15 amino acids. The V end lost 5 bases, the J end lost 4 bases, and 12 bases lay between the germline ends.

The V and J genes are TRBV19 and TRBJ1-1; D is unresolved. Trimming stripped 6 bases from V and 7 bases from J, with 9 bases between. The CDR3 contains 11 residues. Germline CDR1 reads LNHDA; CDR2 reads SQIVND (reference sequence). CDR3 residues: CASSLTGEAFF. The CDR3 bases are TGTGCCAGTAGCCTAACGGGTGAAGCTTTCTTT.

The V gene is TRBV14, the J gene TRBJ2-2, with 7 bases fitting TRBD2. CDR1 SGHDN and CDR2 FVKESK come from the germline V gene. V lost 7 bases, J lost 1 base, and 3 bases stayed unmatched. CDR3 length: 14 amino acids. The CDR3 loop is CASKRGQNTGELFF. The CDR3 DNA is TGTGCCAGCAAGCGGGGCCAGAACACCGGGGAGCTGTTTTTT.

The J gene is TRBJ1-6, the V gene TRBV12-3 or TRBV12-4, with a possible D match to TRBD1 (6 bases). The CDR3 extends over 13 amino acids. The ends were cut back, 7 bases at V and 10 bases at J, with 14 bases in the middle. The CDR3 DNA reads TGTGCCAGCACTAAGACAGGCGGGTCACCCCTCCACTTT. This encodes CASTKTGGSPLHF.

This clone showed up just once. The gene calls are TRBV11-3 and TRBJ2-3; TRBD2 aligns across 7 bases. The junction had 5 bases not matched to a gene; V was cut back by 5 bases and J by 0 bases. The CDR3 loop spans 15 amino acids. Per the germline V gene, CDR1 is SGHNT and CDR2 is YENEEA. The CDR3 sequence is CASSEGGTSTDTQYF. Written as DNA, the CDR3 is TGTGCCAGCAGCGAGGGAGGGACTAGCACAGATACGCAGTATTTT.

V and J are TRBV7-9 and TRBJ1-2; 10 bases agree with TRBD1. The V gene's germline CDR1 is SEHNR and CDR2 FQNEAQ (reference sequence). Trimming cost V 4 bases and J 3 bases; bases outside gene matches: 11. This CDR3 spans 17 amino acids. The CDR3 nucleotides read TGTGCCAGCAGCTCCCCGGGACAGGGGATCATGGACTATGGCTACACCTTC. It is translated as CASSSPGQGIMDYGYTF.

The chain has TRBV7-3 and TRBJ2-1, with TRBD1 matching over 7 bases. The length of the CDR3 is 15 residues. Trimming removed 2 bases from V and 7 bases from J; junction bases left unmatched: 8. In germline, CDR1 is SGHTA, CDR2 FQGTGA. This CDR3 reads CASSLSGTEGNEQFF. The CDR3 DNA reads TGTGCCAGCAGCTTATCCGGGACAGAAGGGAATGAGCAGTTCTTC.

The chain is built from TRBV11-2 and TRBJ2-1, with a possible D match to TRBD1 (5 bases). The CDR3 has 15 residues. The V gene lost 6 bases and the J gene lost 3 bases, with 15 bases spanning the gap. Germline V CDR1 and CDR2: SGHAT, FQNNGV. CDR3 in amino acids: CASSVGAGNYNEQFF. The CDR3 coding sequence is TGTGCCAGCAGTGTCGGAGCAGGGAACTACAATGAGCAGTTCTTC.

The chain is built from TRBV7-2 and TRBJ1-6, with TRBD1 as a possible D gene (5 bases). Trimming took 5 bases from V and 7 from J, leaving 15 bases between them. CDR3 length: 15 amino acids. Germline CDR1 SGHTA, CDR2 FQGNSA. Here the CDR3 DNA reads TGTGCCAGCAGCCCGCGAGGCAGGGCAAATTCACCCCTCCACTTT. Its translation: CASSPRGRANSPLHF.

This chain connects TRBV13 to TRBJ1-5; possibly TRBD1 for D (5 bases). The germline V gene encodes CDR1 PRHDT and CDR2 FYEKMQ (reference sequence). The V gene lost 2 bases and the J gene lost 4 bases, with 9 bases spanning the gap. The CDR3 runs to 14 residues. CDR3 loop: CASSLRGLNQPQHF. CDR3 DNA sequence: TGTGCCAGCAGCTTAAGGGGTTTAAATCAGCCCCAGCATTTT.

In nucleotides, the CDR3 is TGTGCCAGCAGTGAGGCAATCCGGGACAGGGACCTAGGGTCACCCCTCCACTTT. Translation gives CASSEAIRDRDLGSPLHF. The rearrangement joins TRBV6-4 to TRBJ1-6; 9 bases are shared with TRBD1. Looked up from germline, CDR1 is MRHNA and CDR2 is SNTAGT. CDR3 length equals 18 residues. The trim removed 3 bases at V and 10 bases at J, leaving 16 bases unmatched.

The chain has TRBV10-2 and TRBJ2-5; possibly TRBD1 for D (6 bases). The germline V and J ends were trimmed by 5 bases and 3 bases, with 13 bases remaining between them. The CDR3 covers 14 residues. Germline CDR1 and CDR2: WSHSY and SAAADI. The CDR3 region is CASSPTGRKETQYF. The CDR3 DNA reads TGCGCCAGCAGTCCCACAGGGAGAAAAGAGACCCAGTACTTC.

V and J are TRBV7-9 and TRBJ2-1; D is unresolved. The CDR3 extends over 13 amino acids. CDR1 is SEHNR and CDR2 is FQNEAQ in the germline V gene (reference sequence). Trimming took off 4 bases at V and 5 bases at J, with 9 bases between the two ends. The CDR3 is CASSSTRDNEQFF. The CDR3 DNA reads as TGTGCCAGCAGCTCCACCCGCGACAATGAGCAGTTCTTC.

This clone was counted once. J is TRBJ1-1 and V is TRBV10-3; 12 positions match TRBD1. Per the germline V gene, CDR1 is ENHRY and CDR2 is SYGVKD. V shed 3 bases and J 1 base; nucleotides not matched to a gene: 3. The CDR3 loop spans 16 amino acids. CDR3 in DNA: TGTGCCATCAGTGAAGTGGGACAGGGGGCGAACACTGAAGCTTTCTTT. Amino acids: CAISEVGQGANTEAFF.

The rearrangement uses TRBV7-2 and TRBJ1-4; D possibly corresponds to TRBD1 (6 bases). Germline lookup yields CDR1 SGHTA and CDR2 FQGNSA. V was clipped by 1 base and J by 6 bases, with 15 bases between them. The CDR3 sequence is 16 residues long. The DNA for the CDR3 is TGTGCCAGCAGCTTAGACAGGGTGGGACCATATGAAAAACTGTTTTTT. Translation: CASSLDRVGPYEKLFF.

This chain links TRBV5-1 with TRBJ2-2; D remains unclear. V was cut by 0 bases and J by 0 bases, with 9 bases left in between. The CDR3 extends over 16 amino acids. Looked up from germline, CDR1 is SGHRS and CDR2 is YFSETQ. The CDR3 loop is CASSLVQASNTGELFF. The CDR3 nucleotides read TGCGCCAGCAGCTTGGTGCAGGCGTCGAACACCGGGGAGCTGTTTTTT.